These T cell receptor beta chains were read from a single sample in a study of blood T cell repertoires in COVID-19. Some clones are missing from TCRdb's copy, which holds only in-frame ones; the method was immunoSEQ multiplex PCR. The sample records about 200,000 clones, around three quarters being singletons. Sequenced sample: peripheral blood. Receptors were obtained from a woman aged 70-85 years with acute or convalescent COVID-19. CDR3s include the opening cysteine and the closing phenylalanine or tryptophan. The D gene is left open where the match is weak. The size entry is marked missing in some rows and otherwise reads once, few, many or a size class.

D gene | clone size | J gene | V gene | CDR3 DNA | CDR3 protein
. | . | TRBJ1-2 | TRBV14 | TGTGCCAGCAGCCAAGATCTAAGGGGGTATGGCTACACCTTC | CASSQDLRGYGYTF
. | . | TRBJ2-5 | TRBV7-7 | TGTGCTAGCAGCCCACGCCCAGGGGAGGGGGAGACCCAGTACTTC | CASSPRPGEGETQYF
TRBD2 | . | TRBJ2-1 | TRBV15 | TGTGCCACCAGCAGGAGCGGGAACGAACCAAAAAGGCAGTTCTTC | CATSRSGNEPKRQFF
. | . | TRBJ2-2 | TRBV6-1 | TGTGCCAGCAGTGATGCGGGGGCCACCGGGGAGCTGTTTTTT | CASSDAGATGELFF
. | . | TRBJ2-3 | TRBV7-9 | TGTGCCAGCAGCTCCTCTACGCAGTATTTT | CASSSSTQYF
. | . | TRBJ2-7 | TRBV5-1 | TGCGCCAGCAGCTTGGCCGCCGGGGAAACTTACGAGCAGTACTTC | CASSLAAGETYEQYF
. | few | TRBJ1-4 | TRBV11-1 | TGTGCCAGCAGCTGGACAGCAACTAATGAAAAACTGTTTTTT | CASSWTATNEKLFF
TRBD2 | . | TRBJ2-5 | TRBV28 | TGTGCCAGCAGTTTCCTAGCGGCGCTTACGGAGACCCAGTACTTC | CASSFLAALTETQYF
. | . | TRBJ1-1 | TRBV6-1 | TGTGCCAGCAGTGAATCCCCAGGGGTGGGAGCTTTCTTT | CASSESPGVGAFF
TRBD1 | . | TRBJ2-5 | TRBV6-5 | TGTGCCAGCAGTCCGACAGGGGGCAGAGAGACCCAGTACTTC | CASSPTGGRETQYF
TRBD1 | . | TRBJ2-5 | TRBV30 | TGTGCCTGGGACTCCAGGGGGCGTCAAGAGACCCAGTACTTC | CAWDSRGRQETQYF
. | . | TRBJ2-3 | TRBV4-1 | TGCGCCAGCAGCCAAGATTTCTTGGCAGATACAGATACGCAGTATTTT | CASSQDFLADTDTQYF
. | few | TRBJ1-2 | TRBV29-1 | TGCAGCGACCTCGACAGTGCCTATGGCTACACCTTC | CSDLDSAYGYTF
TRBD1 | . | TRBJ1-2 | TRBV28 | TGTGCCAGCACGACAGGGGGCGTCGGCTACACCTTC | CASTTGGVGYTF
TRBD1 | . | TRBJ2-7 | TRBV24-1 | TGTGCCACCAGTGATACCTGGGACAGGGGGAACTACGAGCAGTACTTC | CATSDTWDRGNYEQYF
TRBD1 | . | TRBJ1-1 | TRBV18 | TGTGCCAGCTCACCGGACAGGGTGAACACTGAAGCTTTCTTT | CASSPDRVNTEAFF
TRBD2 | . | TRBJ2-1 | TRBV14 | TGTGCCAGCAGCCAATATACCGGGACTAGCGGCTACAATGAGCAGTTCTTC | CASSQYTGTSGYNEQFF
. | . | TRBJ2-4 | TRBV19 | TGTGCCAGTAGTATAGCCCAGGGTTCGACCAAAAACATTCAGTACTTC | CASSIAQGSTKNIQYF
TRBD1 | . | TRBJ2-1 | TRBV12-5 | TGTGCTAGTGGTCCCGGGACAGGATTCTACAATGAGCAGTTCTTC | CASGPGTGFYNEQFF